Shown below are 23 T cell receptor beta chains from a single sample sequenced in a study of blood T cells in healthy people across ages. Primers used in a second PCR of about 7 to 12 cycles were a sample-barcoded 5' primer and a J-beta primer mix. TCRdb reprocessed the 5' RACE reads with MiXCR, giving one entry per CDR3 protein. The data show over 500,000 distinct CDR3 sequences, 45% to 60% seen once. The material sequenced was blood. The receptor set was obtained from an elderly woman in good health.

The chain is built from TRBV5-1 and TRBJ2-1; perhaps TRBD1 as D (6 bases). The CDR3 is 16 residues long. V was clipped by 0 bases and J by 13 bases, with 23 bases between them. Germline V gene lookup returns CDR1 SGHRS and CDR2 YFSETQ. DNA for the CDR3: TGCGCCAGCAGCTTGGCCGGACAGAGAGTTTTAACGGGTCAGTTCTTC. The encoded protein is CASSLAGQRVLTGQFF.

The sample holds a few counts of this clonotype. The chain is built from TRBV20-1 and TRBJ2-7; no definite D call. The CDR3 runs to 13 residues. The V and J ends lost 3 bases and 3 bases respectively, with 12 bases between them. Germline V gives CDR1 DFQATT, CDR2 SNEGSKA (reference sequence). The CDR3 here is CSARWTSVYEQYF. In DNA form, the CDR3 reads TGCAGTGCTAGGTGGACGAGCGTCTACGAGCAGTACTTC.

DNA for the CDR3: TGTGCCACCGAGGGACAGGAGAACTATGGCTACACCTTC. Translation: CATEGQENYGYTF. V gene TRBV15 combines with J gene TRBJ1-2; 8 bases fit TRBD1. Losses at the gene ends were 8 bases for V and 2 bases for J; bases not matched to a gene: 4. The CDR3 runs 13 residues. CDR1 and CDR2 (germline): LNHNV, YYDKDF (reference sequence).

With respect to this clonotype: Just one base apart from a much larger clone, this may be a read error. CDR3 in DNA: TGTACCAGCAGTACCGACAGACTAGCCAAAAACATTCAGTACTTC. Translating gives CTSSTDRLAKNIQYF. The chain couples TRBV25-1 to TRBJ2-4; tentatively, D is TRBD1 (5 bases). Looked up from germline, CDR1 is MGHDK and CDR2 is SYGVNS. The CDR3 covers 15 residues.

The rearrangement uses TRBV4-2 and TRBJ1-5; 7 bases are a match to TRBD1. Germline-derived CDR1 and CDR2 are LGHNA and YNFKEQ. Unmatched junction bases numbered 8, after V lost 4 bases and J lost 5 bases. The CDR3 runs 15 residues. The CDR3 nucleotides read TGTGCCAGCAGCCCGGTTGGACAGGACGATCAGCCCCAGCATTTT. Translated, it gives CASSPVGQDDQPQHF.

This clonotype turned up a few times. CDR3: CASSVQGIGETQYF. The CDR3 DNA sequence: TGTGCCAGCTCTGTACAGGGGATCGGAGAGACCCAGTACTTC. The J gene is TRBJ2-5, the V gene TRBV18, with 7 positions matching TRBD1. In germline, CDR1 is KGHSH, CDR2 LQKENI. Losses at the gene ends were 6 bases for V and 4 bases for J; bases not matched to a gene: 8. This CDR3 is 14 amino acids long. Filled out from reference TRBV18 and TRBJ2-5, the complete variable domain reads NAGVMQNPRHLVRRRGQEARLRCSPMKGHSHVYWYRQLPEEGLKFMVYLQKENIIDESGMPKERFSAEFPKEGPSILRIQQVVRGDSAAYFCASSVQGIGETQYFGPGTRLLVL.

On this clonotype: Being one base from a much bigger clone, this may be a read error. V usage is TRBV25-1 and J usage is TRBJ2-5, with a tentative D call TRBD2 (6 bases). Trimming pared 6 bases from V and 11 bases from J, leaving 13 bases between. Germline V gene lookup returns CDR1 MGHDK and CDR2 SYGVNS. The CDR3 length is 11 residues. The chain's CDR3 is CASRRRDEQYF. CDR3 in DNA: TGTGCCAGCAGACGGAGGGATGAGCAGTACTTC. The full variable domain, its missing parts supplied by reference TRBV25-1 and TRBJ2-5, is EADIYQTPRYLVIGTGKKITLECSQTMGHDKMYWYQQDPGMELHLIHYSYGVNSTEKGDLSSESTVSRIRTEHFPLTLESARPSHTSQYLCASRRRDEQYFGPGTRLLVL.

The chain couples TRBV7-2 to TRBJ2-4; 11 bases are shared with TRBD1. CDR3 length equals 14 residues. The ends lost 3 bases at V and 15 bases at J; junction bases unmatched: 10. Germline-derived CDR1 and CDR2 are SGHTA and FQGNSA. CDR3 sequence reads: CASSLGTDRGRLYF. CDR3 DNA: TGTGCCAGCAGCTTGGGTACGGACAGGGGGCGCTTGTACTTC.

This clonotype was recorded a few times. The V gene is TRBV7-9, the J gene TRBJ1-2; D might be TRBD1 (6 bases). Germline-derived CDR1 and CDR2 are SEHNR and FQNEAQ (reference sequence). There are 15 residues in the CDR3. V dropped 5 bases and J dropped 3 bases, with 16 bases sitting between them. The chain's CDR3 is CASSVQTGMDYGYTF. The CDR3 DNA reads TGTGCCAGCAGCGTACAGACAGGCATGGACTATGGCTACACCTTC.

This clonotype has ten or more counts. The V call is TRBV4-1, the J call TRBJ1-1, with D unresolved. V lost 0 bases to trimming and J lost 0 bases, with 2 bases between them. CDR1 MGHRA and CDR2 YSYEKL come from the germline V gene. The CDR3 has 13 residues. This CDR3 reads CASSQDLNTEAFF. Here the CDR3 DNA reads TGCGCCAGCAGCCAAGATCTGAACACTGAAGCTTTCTTT.

This chain links TRBV27 with TRBJ2-5; D possibly corresponds to TRBD1 (6 bases). The assigned J gene may be wrong: the sequence end matches TRBJ2-7 better. The CDR3 is 14 residues long. CDR1 MNHEY and CDR2 SMNVEV come from the germline V gene (reference sequence). CDR3 region: CASSLSGRGYEQYF. The CDR3 DNA is TGTGCCAGCAGTTTATCCGGCAGGGGCTACGAGCAGTACTTC.

This clonotype has more than one count but fewer than ten. The chain carries TRBV27 and TRBJ2-1; D may be TRBD2 (5 bases). V dropped 7 bases and J dropped 9 bases, with 22 bases sitting between them. This CDR3 comprises 15 residues. Germline V gives CDR1 MNHEY, CDR2 SMNVEV (reference sequence). The CDR3 region has the DNA TGTGCCAGCACCTCTTTGGCCCTAGCTTGGGGTGAGCAGTTCTTC. This sequence encodes CASTSLALAWGEQFF.

This clonotype was seen many times. This chain joins TRBV27 and TRBJ2-7; 10 bases are a match to TRBD2. The CDR3 loop spans 13 amino acids. J was trimmed by 6 bases and V by 6 bases; bases with no gene match: 5. Germline CDR1 and CDR2: MNHEY and SMNVEV (reference sequence). In DNA, the CDR3 is TGTGCCAGCAGCCCTACTAGCGGGGCCGAGCAGTACTTC. This sequence encodes CASSPTSGAEQYF.

This clonotype was found many times. The V and J genes are TRBV20-1 and TRBJ2-3; D is perhaps TRBD1 or TRBD2 (5 bases each). This CDR3 has 12 amino acids. The germline V gene has CDR1 DFQATT and CDR2 SNEGSKA (reference sequence). V lost 5 bases, J lost 0 bases, and 6 bases lay in between. The CDR3, as DNA: TGCAGTGCTGAGGGGAGCACAGATACGCAGTATTTT. Protein product: CSAEGSTDTQYF.

This clonotype was seen ten or more times. The chain joins TRBV3-1 to TRBJ1-2; 7 bases are a match to TRBD1. The V segment lost 3 bases and the J segment 5 bases; nucleotides outside the gene matches: 6. The CDR3 consists of 14 residues. CDR1 LGHDT and CDR2 YNNKEL come from the germline V gene (reference sequence). CDR3 sequence (DNA): TGTGCCAGCAGCCATGGGACAGCCCCTTATGGCTACACCTTC. It is translated as CASSHGTAPYGYTF.

In this sample, this clonotype turned up many times. The CDR3 DNA follows: TGTGCCAGCAGGACTAGCGGGGGGCTAACCTCATATACGCAGTATTTT. Translation: CASRTSGGLTSYTQYF. The chain combines TRBV6-5 with TRBJ2-3; 13 nucleotides align to TRBD2. Germline CDR1 MNHEY, CDR2 SVGAGI. CDR3 length equals 16 residues. V lost 6 bases, J lost 7 bases, and 10 bases stayed unmatched.

This chain joins TRBV12-3 or TRBV12-4 and TRBJ1-5, with a tentative D call TRBD1 (5 bases). V was shortened by 0 bases and J by 5 bases, with 11 bases between the two germline ends. The CDR3 is 15 residues long. The CDR3 sequence: CASSLAGEMDQPQHF. The CDR3 region has the DNA TGTGCCAGCAGTTTAGCGGGGGAAATGGATCAGCCCCAGCATTTT.

This clonotype was seen only a few times. A single base separates this from a much larger clone, so it may be a read error. The chain employs TRBV28 and TRBJ2-7; either TRBD1 or TRBD2 may fit D (5 bases each). This CDR3 contains 14 residues. The V and J ends lost 5 bases and 1 base respectively, with 12 bases between them. Germline lookup yields CDR1 MDHEN and CDR2 SYDVKM. The CDR3 reads CASSVRGASYEQYF. The CDR3 coding sequence is TGTGCCAGCAGTGTAAGGGGAGCGTCCTACGAGCAGTACTTC.

The rearrangement links TRBV6-2 or TRBV6-3 to TRBJ2-1, with no clear D. The germline V and J ends were trimmed by 2 bases and 9 bases, with 11 bases remaining between them. Germline V lookup: CDR1 MNHEY, CDR2 SVGEGT. This CDR3 spans 13 amino acids. The CDR3 region has the DNA TGTGCCAGCAGTTACCAGGCGTTGGGTGAGCAGTTCTTC. This codes for CASSYQALGEQFF.

This clonotype occurred a few times. The chain carries TRBV29-1 and TRBJ2-5, with a weak D call TRBD1 (6 bases). Trimming stripped 4 bases from V and 4 bases from J, with 10 bases between. Germline-derived CDR1 and CDR2 are SQVTM and ANQGSEA. The CDR3 extends over 12 amino acids. DNA for the CDR3: TGCAGCGTTGCGACAGGACGAGAGACCCAGTACTTC. Its protein is CSVATGRETQYF.

With regard to this clonotype: A much larger clone differs from this one at a single base, so this may be a read error. V gene TRBV24-1 combines with J gene TRBJ2-1; D is ambiguous. The CDR3 has 14 amino acids. The V gene's germline CDR1 is KGHDR and CDR2 SFDVKD. Trimming pared 6 bases from V and 8 bases from J, leaving 16 bases between. As DNA, the CDR3 is TGTGCCACCAGTTTGGCAGCCGGCAGACATGAGCAGTTCTTC. Translating gives CATSLAAGRHEQFF.

This chain links TRBV10-3 with TRBJ2-4; no reliable D call. The J call is in doubt because the DNA end fits TRBJ2-5 better. The CDR3 has 16 amino acids. Germline CDR1 and CDR2: ENHRY and SYGVKD. In DNA form, the CDR3 reads TGTGCCATCAGTGAGCGGCCCCCGGGCGAGCAAGAGACCCAGTACTTC. Its translation is CAISERPPGEQETQYF.

Comment on this clonotype: A read error may explain this, as a much larger clone is one base away. The rearrangement uses TRBV7-3 and TRBJ2-1; 7 bases map to TRBD2. Per germline, CDR1 SGHTA and CDR2 FQGTGA. CDR3 size: 15 residues. The CDR3 nucleotides are TGTGCCAGCAGCTTGCGGGGGAGCTCCTACGATGAGCAGTTCTTC. It translates to CASSLRGSSYDEQFF.